This record looks at one TCR beta chain sequence and its context. The data were obtained in a study of blood T cell repertoires in COVID-19. Authors' methods: Amplification from reference gene primers served as the basis for estimated nucleated cell counts. Generated by immunoSEQ multiplex PCR, the TCRdb table keeps only in-frame clones and is missing some. D and trimming come from the DNA, and the V and J calls and clone size come from that table. In the table there are about 89,000 clones, more than 65% of which are singletons. Germline V CDR1 and CDR2: LGHDT, YNNKEL (reference sequence). V was trimmed by 0 bases and J by 8 bases, leaving 10 bases between them. The CDR3 runs 14 residues.

Source material: peripheral blood. The chain carries TRBV3-1 (or the pseudogene TRBV3-2) and TRBJ1-4; D is possibly TRBD1 (5 bases). The sequence was obtained from a woman aged 80 or over with acute or convalescent COVID-19. CDR3 in DNA: TGTGCCAGCAGCCAAGACTGGACACACGAAAAACTGTTTTTT. Translating gives CASSQDWTHEKLFF.